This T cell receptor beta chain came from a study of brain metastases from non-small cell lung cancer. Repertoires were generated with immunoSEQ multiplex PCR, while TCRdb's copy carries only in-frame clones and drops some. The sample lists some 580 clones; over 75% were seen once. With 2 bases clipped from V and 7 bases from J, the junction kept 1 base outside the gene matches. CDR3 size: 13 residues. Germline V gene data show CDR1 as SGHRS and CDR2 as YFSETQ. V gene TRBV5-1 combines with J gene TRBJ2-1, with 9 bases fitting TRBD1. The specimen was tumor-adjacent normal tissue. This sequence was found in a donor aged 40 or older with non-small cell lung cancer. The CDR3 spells CASSFGQGNEQFF. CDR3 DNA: TGCGCCAGCAGCTTTGGACAGGGGAATGAGCAGTTCTTC. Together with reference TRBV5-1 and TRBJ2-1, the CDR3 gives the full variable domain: KAGVTQTPRYLIKTRGQQVTLSCSPISGHRSVSWYQQTPGQGLQFLFEYFSETQRNKGNFPGRFSGRQFSNSRSEMNVSTLELGDSALYLCASSFGQGNEQFFGPGTRLTVL.